What follows are 30 T cell receptor beta chains derived from one specimen sequenced in a study of blood T cells in healthy people across ages. Then a second PCR, running roughly 7 to 11 cycles, was carried out with a sample-barcoded 5' primer and a J-beta primer mix. Each CDR3 protein is one row after TCRdb ran MiXCR on the 5' RACE reads. The data contain some 1.1 million distinct CDR3 sequences, 35% to 40% of them singletons. Input material: blood. All receptors derive from a man younger than 30 in good health.

The rearrangement links TRBV12-3 or TRBV12-4 to TRBJ1-2, with D possibly matching TRBD1 (5 bases). The CDR3 runs to 13 residues. Trimming cost V 6 bases and J 4 bases, with 12 bases left between them. CDR3 DNA: TGTGCCAGCAGCCCGACGACAGTCTATGGCTACACCTTC. Translation gives CASSPTTVYGYTF.

The rearrangement links TRBV2 to TRBJ1-1, with D perhaps TRBD1 (6 bases). The CDR3 contains 11 residues. The germline V gene has CDR1 SNHLY and CDR2 FYNNEI. The ends were cut back, 7 bases at V and 10 bases at J, with 13 bases in the middle. The CDR3 spells CASKTGRAAFF. CDR3 nucleotides: TGTGCCAGCAAAACAGGGAGGGCAGCTTTCTTT.

The CDR3 DNA reads TGTGCCATCAGGGCCGGGACAGGGGGGGTAGAGACCCAGTACTTC. Residues: CAIRAGTGGVETQYF. This chain links TRBV10-3 with TRBJ2-5; 11 nucleotides agree with TRBD1. The V gene end was trimmed by 6 bases and the J gene end by 4 bases; junction bases not matched to a gene: 7. The CDR3 consists of 15 residues. Germline-derived CDR1 and CDR2 are ENHRY and SYGVKD.

Note on this clonotype: It may be a read error: a sequence one base away is much more abundant. V and J are TRBV14 and TRBJ2-1; no reliable D call. CDR3 length: 16 residues. Trimming removed 0 bases at V and 12 bases at J, with 21 bases between. Per germline, CDR1 SGHDN and CDR2 FVKESK. This CDR3 is CASSQEKTPMMDGQFF. In DNA, the CDR3 is TGTGCCAGCAGCCAAGAAAAGACTCCTATGATGGATGGGCAGTTCTTC.

This clonotype was recorded many times. The chain employs TRBV10-3 and TRBJ2-5; D gene uncertain. The CDR3 totals 12 residues. V was pared by 8 bases and J by 5 bases, with 12 bases between. The germline V gene encodes CDR1 ENHRY and CDR2 SYGVKD. The CDR3 bases are TGTGCCATCGGCTTCTCCGGGGAGACCCAGTACTTC. Its protein is CAIGFSGETQYF.

This clonotype was detected a few times. The chain employs TRBV7-2 and TRBJ1-2, with D perhaps TRBD1 (6 bases). V gave up 4 bases and J gave up 4 bases, with 16 bases separating them. The CDR3 totals 15 residues. CDR1 and CDR2 from the germline V gene are SGHTA and FQGNSA. The CDR3 sequence is CASSSGGAQVYGYTF. CDR3 in DNA: TGTGCCAGCAGCTCCGGGGGGGCACAGGTCTATGGCTACACCTTC.

This clonotype was counted many times. V gene TRBV10-3 combines with J gene TRBJ2-1, with TRBD2 as a possible D gene (5 bases). In germline, CDR1 is ENHRY, CDR2 SYGVKD. The CDR3 is 17 residues long. V lost 1 base to trimming and J lost 4 bases, with 17 bases between them. The CDR3 sequence is CAISEYADTGSYNEQFF. CDR3 nucleotide sequence: TGTGCCATCAGTGAGTACGCCGACACGGGATCATACAATGAGCAGTTCTTC.

This clonotype was recorded many times. The chain combines TRBV20-1 with TRBJ1-2, with D tentatively TRBD1 (5 bases). The CDR3 is 16 residues long. Trimming pared 0 bases from V and 7 bases from J, leaving 21 bases between. Germline V gene sequence: CDR1 DFQATT, CDR2 SNEGSKA (reference sequence). CDR3 loop: CSARDVLGGGFSGYTF. In nucleotides, the CDR3 is TGCAGTGCTAGAGATGTTTTGGGGGGAGGGTTTTCTGGCTACACCTTC.

This clonotype was recorded only once. This chain joins TRBV20-1 and TRBJ2-3; possibly TRBD1 or TRBD2 for D (5 bases each). Trimming took off 3 bases at V and 2 bases at J, with 18 bases between the two ends. Germline-derived CDR1 and CDR2 are DFQATT and SNEGSKA (reference sequence). The CDR3 extends over 16 amino acids. The CDR3 is CSASSGRDGATDTQYF. CDR3 DNA: TGCAGTGCTAGTTCCGGAAGGGACGGGGCCACAGATACGCAGTATTTT.

This chain links TRBV7-2 with TRBJ2-1; D is unresolved. CDR3 size: 15 residues. V shed 3 bases and J shed 0 bases, with 9 bases lying between them. Germline CDR1 and CDR2: SGHTA and FQGNSA. The CDR3 nucleotides are TGTGCCAGCAGCTTCACTGCGATCTCCTACAATGAGCAGTTCTTC. Its translation is CASSFTAISYNEQFF.

The chain is built from TRBV6-6 and TRBJ1-2; 9 bases match TRBD1. The length of the CDR3 is 15 residues. Trimming removed 6 bases from V and 4 bases from J; junction bases left unmatched: 9. From germline, CDR1 is MNHNY and CDR2 SVGAGI (reference sequence). CDR3 sequence (DNA): TGTGCCAGCAGCGGGAGACAGGGGGGGGTCTATGGCTACACCTTC. It encodes CASSGRQGGVYGYTF.

This clonotype was seen just once. This rearrangement joins TRBV5-6 to TRBJ2-1; 7 bases agree with TRBD1. The germline CDR1 and CDR2 sequences are SGHDT and YYEEEE. Losses at the gene ends were 2 bases for V and 5 bases for J; bases not matched to a gene: 7. This CDR3 contains 15 residues. The CDR3 bases are TGTGCCAGCAGCTTCTCAGACAGGGTCCACAATGAGCAGTTCTTC. Amino acid sequence: CASSFSDRVHNEQFF.

This chain links TRBV20-1 with TRBJ2-3; D might be TRBD2 (6 bases). Trimming stripped 3 bases from V and 2 bases from J, with 15 bases between. The length of the CDR3 is 15 residues. Looked up from germline, CDR1 is DFQATT and CDR2 is SNEGSKA (reference sequence). The CDR3 region has the DNA TGCAGTGCTAGCTCCTCTAGGGACTTCACAGATACGCAGTATTTT. Translated, it gives CSASSSRDFTDTQYF.

This clonotype was picked up a small number of times. The genes are TRBV7-2 and TRBJ2-5, with no clear D. V lost 6 bases and J lost 11, with 13 bases in between. Germline lookup yields CDR1 SGHTA and CDR2 FQGNSA. This CDR3 spans 11 amino acids. Here the CDR3 reads CASRFRNEQYF. CDR3 DNA sequence: TGTGCCAGCAGGTTCAGGAATGAGCAGTACTTC.

Written as DNA, the CDR3 is TGCGCCAGCAGCAGGGGGGACAGGGGGAACACTGAAGCTTTCTTT. This sequence encodes CASSRGDRGNTEAFF. V and J are TRBV5-1 and TRBJ1-1, with 10 bases identical to TRBD1. V shed 4 bases and J 1 base; nucleotides not matched to a gene: 4. The length of the CDR3 is 15 residues. Germline CDR1 and CDR2: SGHRS and YFSETQ.

This clonotype was seen repeatedly, ten times or more. This chain connects TRBV5-1 to TRBJ2-3, with D uncertain. CDR3 length: 13 amino acids. The V and J ends lost 4 bases and 3 bases respectively, with 9 bases between them. Germline V gene sequence: CDR1 SGHRS, CDR2 YFSETQ. CDR3 in amino acids: CASSDLYTDTQYF. CDR3 bases: TGCGCCAGCAGCGACCTATATACAGATACGCAGTATTTT. The variable domain in full, with the rest retrieved from reference TRBV5-1 and TRBJ2-3, is KAGVTQTPRYLIKTRGQQVTLSCSPISGHRSVSWYQQTPGQGLQFLFEYFSETQRNKGNFPGRFSGRQFSNSRSEMNVSTLELGDSALYLCASSDLYTDTQYFGPGTRLTVL.

The V gene is TRBV7-9, the J gene TRBJ1-3; D is possibly TRBD1 (5 bases). CDR1 SEHNR and CDR2 FQNEAQ come from the germline V gene (reference sequence). The length of the CDR3 is 12 residues. The V gene lost 8 bases and the J gene lost 3 bases, with 8 bases spanning the gap. The CDR3 region has the DNA TGTGCCAGCTTGGGGGATGGAAACACCATATATTTT. It yields the protein CASLGDGNTIYF. The full variable domain, its missing parts supplied by reference TRBV7-9 and TRBJ1-3, is DTGVSQNPRHKITKRGQNVTFRCDPISEHNRLYWYRQTLGQGPEFLTYFQNEAQLEKSRLLSDRFSAERPKGSFSTLEIQRTEQGDSAMYLCASLGDGNTIYFGEGSWLTVV.

The gene calls are TRBV20-1 and TRBJ2-2; the D gene is possibly TRBD2 (5 bases). V was clipped by 3 bases and J by 5 bases, with 22 bases between them. The CDR3 runs 17 residues. Germline values: CDR1 DFQATT, CDR2 SNEGSKA (reference sequence). This CDR3 is CSASLPGHPSGTGELFF. Written as DNA, the CDR3 is TGCAGTGCTAGTCTGCCCGGGCACCCTTCGGGAACCGGGGAGCTGTTTTTT.

Worth noting for this clonotype: Possible read error: a much larger clone is one base away. The CDR3 reads CSVTSEEDTQYF. The CDR3 nucleotides are TGCAGTGTGACTAGCGAGGAAGATACGCAGTATTTT. The V gene is TRBV20-1, the J gene TRBJ2-3; 8 nucleotides align to TRBD2. Germline V gene sequence: CDR1 DFQATT, CDR2 SNEGSKA (reference sequence). This CDR3 is built from 12 residues. V lost 7 bases and J lost 5; bases outside the gene matches: 5.

This chain joins TRBV28 and TRBJ1-4; 9 bases match TRBD1. The germline CDR1 and CDR2 sequences are MDHEN and SYDVKM. Germline trimming cut 5 bases from V and 13 bases from J; bases unmatched to any gene: 26. CDR3 size: 19 residues. The CDR3 coding sequence is TGTGCCAGCAGTCCCTCCCGCTACTCACGGACAGGGGCCTTTGAGCGACTGTTTTTT. Translation: CASSPSRYSRTGAFERLFF.

The chain recombines TRBV28 with TRBJ1-2; D is ambiguous. This CDR3 has 13 residues. From germline, CDR1 is MDHEN and CDR2 SYDVKM. The V gene lost 6 bases and the J gene lost 1 base, with 9 bases spanning the gap. This CDR3 is CASSLYVNYGYTF. The CDR3 nucleotides are TGTGCCAGCAGCCTCTACGTTAACTATGGCTACACCTTC.

Note on this clonotype: Mismatch with germline at one junction end may stem from a read error. This chain uses TRBV12-3 or TRBV12-4 with TRBJ2-7, with unresolved D. This CDR3 spans 14 amino acids. The CDR3 reads CANSLRGPTYEQYF. As DNA, the CDR3 is TGTGCCAACAGTTTACGCGGCCCTACCTACGAGCAGTACTTC.

The chain couples TRBV12-3 or TRBV12-4 to TRBJ1-5, with a possible D match to TRBD1 (5 bases). The length of the CDR3 is 14 residues. Trimming removed 2 bases at V and 5 bases at J, with 10 bases between. CDR3 DNA sequence: TGTGCCAGCAGTTTATGGGGGGACCATCAGCCCCAGCATTTT. It yields the protein CASSLWGDHQPQHF.

The chain has TRBV13 and TRBJ2-2, with 9 positions matching TRBD2. The germline gives CDR1 PRHDT, CDR2 FYEKMQ (reference sequence). This CDR3 has 13 residues. The J segment lost 3 bases and the V segment lost 8 bases, leaving 1 base of the junction unmatched. The CDR3 reads CASQRGDTGELFF. CDR3 nucleotide sequence: TGTGCCAGCCAGCGGGGGGACACCGGGGAGCTGTTTTTT.

This rearrangement joins TRBV20-1 to TRBJ1-5, with D uncertain. Trimming removed 5 bases from V and 4 bases from J, with 12 bases in between. The CDR3 runs to 13 residues. The V gene's germline CDR1 is DFQATT and CDR2 SNEGSKA (reference sequence). CDR3 sequence (DNA): TGCAGTGCTGAAGGTCACGGAAATCAGCCCCAGCATTTT. This translates into CSAEGHGNQPQHF.

This clonotype turned up a few times. The chain combines TRBV5-1 with TRBJ1-1, with 7 bases fitting TRBD1. V lost 4 bases, J lost 5 bases, and 11 bases stayed unmatched. This CDR3 is 15 amino acids long. CDR1 and CDR2 from the germline V gene are SGHRS and YFSETQ. The CDR3 sequence is CASSVLGQEGTEAFF. For the CDR3, the DNA is TGCGCCAGCAGCGTACTTGGACAGGAGGGGACTGAAGCTTTCTTT.

This clonotype was seen repeatedly, ten times or more. This chain's CDR3 is CASSVRSVVGDTQYF. CDR3 in DNA: TGTGCCAGCAGCGTCAGGAGCGTCGTTGGAGATACGCAGTATTTT. The rearrangement links TRBV9 to TRBJ2-3; the D is unclear. Germline values: CDR1 SGDLS, CDR2 YYNGEE. V was shortened by 2 bases and J by 5 bases, with 15 bases between the two germline ends. This CDR3 has 15 residues.

This sequence joins TRBV6-2 or TRBV6-3 and TRBJ1-5, with 7 bases identical to TRBD1. The length of the CDR3 is 15 residues. The V gene's germline CDR1 is MNHEY and CDR2 SVGEGT. The J segment lost 2 bases and the V segment lost 6 bases, leaving 7 bases of the junction unmatched. CDR3 nucleotides: TGTGCCAGCAGAGATACAGGGGAGCGCAATCAGCCCCAGCATTTT. This sequence encodes CASRDTGERNQPQHF.

The V gene is TRBV28, the J gene TRBJ2-1; perhaps TRBD2 as D (6 bases). V was trimmed by 11 bases and J by 5 bases, leaving 13 bases between them. The CDR3 contains 12 residues. CDR1 is MDHEN, CDR2 SYDVKM, per germline. This chain's CDR3 is CAGSAGHNEQFF. The CDR3 nucleotides read TGTGCCGGCTCCGCGGGGCACAATGAGCAGTTCTTC.

This clonotype was detected only a few times. The chain carries TRBV20-1 and TRBJ2-3; no firm D call. Germline assignment: CDR1 DFQATT and CDR2 SNEGSKA (reference sequence). The CDR3 totals 12 residues. Trimming pared 6 bases from V and 2 bases from J, leaving 9 bases between. CDR3 sequence: CSAVRYTDTQYF. CDR3 nucleotide sequence: TGCAGTGCCGTAAGGTACACAGATACGCAGTATTTT.